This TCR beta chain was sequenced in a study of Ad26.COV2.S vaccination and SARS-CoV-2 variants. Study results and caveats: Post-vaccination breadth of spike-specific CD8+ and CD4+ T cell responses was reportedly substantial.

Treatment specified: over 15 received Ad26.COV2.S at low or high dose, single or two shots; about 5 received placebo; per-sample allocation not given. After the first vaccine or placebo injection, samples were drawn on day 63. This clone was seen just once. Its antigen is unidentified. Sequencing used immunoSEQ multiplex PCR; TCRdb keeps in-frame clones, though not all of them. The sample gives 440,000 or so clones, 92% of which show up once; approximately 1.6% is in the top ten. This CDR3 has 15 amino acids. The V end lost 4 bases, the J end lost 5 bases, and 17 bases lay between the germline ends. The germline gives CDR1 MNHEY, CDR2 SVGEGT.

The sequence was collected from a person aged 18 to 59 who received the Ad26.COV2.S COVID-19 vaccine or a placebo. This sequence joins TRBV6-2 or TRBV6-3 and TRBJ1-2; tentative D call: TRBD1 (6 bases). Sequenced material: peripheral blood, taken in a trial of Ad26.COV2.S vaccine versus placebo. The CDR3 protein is CASSSLRGARYGYTF. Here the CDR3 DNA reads TGTGCCAGCAGTTCCCTGCGGGGGGCGCGGTATGGCTACACCTTC.